This TCR beta chain comes out of a study of a mutant IDH1 vaccine in newly diagnosed glioma. Across the study: Receipt of radiotherapy, temozolomide, or both preceded the study, and most received both.

Time point defined: baseline, week 1 (first vaccination visit). Treatment denoted: pre-vaccination baseline after standard-of-care therapy. Each astrocytoma in the donors was new, WHO grade 3 or 4, IDH1-mutant and ATRX-lost. The protocol was immunoSEQ multiplex PCR, while the TCRdb copy is restricted to in-frame clones and leaves out a portion. The sample shows about 88,000 clones, over 75% of them seen only once. The V and J ends lost 6 bases and 8 bases respectively, with 16 bases between them. The germline gives CDR1 MNHEY, CDR2 SMNVEV (reference sequence). This CDR3 spans 13 amino acids. The sequence was collected from a man in his forties or fifties with glioma. Some clones in this sample may be carry-over from other donors' samples. The chain has TRBV27 and TRBJ1-1; maybe TRBD1 (6 bases). The sequenced sample was PBMCs, obtained from a glioma patient treated with radiotherapy, temozolomide or both. CDR3 sequence: CASSLGAGGEAFF. CDR3 bases: TGTGCCAGCAGCCTAGGGGCCGGGGGCGAAGCTTTCTTT.